The 6 T cell receptor beta chains below were found in one sample sequenced in a study of regulatory T cells in long-lasting Graves disease. Assembly of TCR beta libraries relied on iRepertoire HTBI primers together with Arm-PCR of CDR3 regions. TCRdb re-analysed the multiplex PCR reads in MiXCR, keeping a single row per CDR3 protein. The profile shows about 420,000 distinct CDR3 sequences, less than 20% of them singletons. As to time point: newly diagnosed GD, antithyroid drugs for less than 3 months. Construction of the TCR library relied on RNA isolated from PBMCs. Another study also made use of these data, one on T cells in Graves' hyperthyroidism and ophthalmopathy.

The material was peripheral blood mononuclear cells (PBMCs), obtained at new diagnosis, from a patient treated with antithyroid drugs. The receptors shown here come from a woman between 18 and 29 years old with Graves disease.

The CDR3 is CSVAPTSSTDTQYF. The CDR3 region has the DNA TGCAGCGTTGCCCCCACTTCTTCCACAGATACGCAGTATTTT. The chain joins TRBV29-1 to TRBJ2-3; D unclear. CDR3 size: 14 residues. Germline CDR1 and CDR2: SQVTM and ANQGSEA. Trimming left V 4 bases short and J 2 bases short, with 13 bases between.

This clonotype was seen at least ten times. The rearrangement uses TRBV7-6 and TRBJ2-1; 10 nucleotides align to TRBD1. With 4 bases clipped from V and 9 bases from J, the junction kept 18 bases outside the gene matches. The CDR3 totals 18 residues. From germline, CDR1 is SGHVS and CDR2 FNYEAQ. The CDR3 sequence is CASSSSSAPGQGWSEQFF. In nucleotides, the CDR3 is TGTGCCAGCAGCTCCTCCTCAGCCCCGGGACAGGGGTGGAGTGAGCAGTTCTTC.

The table lists this clonotype with many counts. The rearrangement joins TRBV5-1 to TRBJ2-7, with TRBD1 matching over 7 bases. The V and J ends lost 9 bases and 2 bases, in that order; junction bases with no gene match: 8. The CDR3 runs 13 residues. Germline CDR1 SGHRS, CDR2 YFSETQ. CDR3 sequence: CATPDRPTYEQYF. CDR3 coding DNA: TGCGCCACTCCGGACAGGCCGACCTACGAGCAGTACTTC. Drawing the rest from reference TRBV5-1 and TRBJ2-7, the complete variable domain is KAGVTQTPRYLIKTRGQQVTLSCSPISGHRSVSWYQQTPGQGLQFLFEYFSETQRNKGNFPGRFSGRQFSNSRSEMNVSTLELGDSALYLCATPDRPTYEQYFGPGTRLTVT.

The sample holds a few counts of this clonotype. The chain carries TRBV27 and TRBJ1-2; TRBD1 matches at 11 bases. Losses at the gene ends were 6 bases for V and 4 bases for J; bases not matched to a gene: 7. Per the germline V gene, CDR1 is MNHEY and CDR2 is SMNVEV (reference sequence). The CDR3 is 15 residues long. Here the CDR3 reads CASSPGQGAGYGYTF. CDR3 bases: TGTGCCAGCAGCCCCGGACAGGGGGCGGGCTATGGCTACACCTTC.

This clonotype was observed many times. J is TRBJ2-1 and V is TRBV7-9; 15 positions agree with TRBD2. Germline CDR1 SEHNR, CDR2 FQNEAQ (reference sequence). This CDR3 region has 16 residues. J lost 8 bases, V lost 4 bases, and 6 bases had no gene match. The CDR3 DNA follows: TGTGCCAGCAGCTCCGGGACTAGCGGGAGGTGGCATGAGCAGTTCTTC. The encoded protein is CASSSGTSGRWHEQFF.

About this clonotype: Germline is not matched at one junction end, which may reflect a read error. The chain combines TRBV7-7 with TRBJ2-5, with D possibly called TRBD1 or TRBD2 (5 bases each). The CDR3 totals 15 residues. The germline CDR1 and CDR2 sequences are SSHAT and FNYEAQ (reference sequence). CDR3 in amino acids: CASSLGTGPQETRYF. As DNA, the CDR3 is TGTGCTAGCAGCTTAGGCACGGGACCCCAAGAGACCCGGTACTTC.